Following are 25 T cell receptor beta chains from one sample sequenced in a study of high-grade serous ovarian cancer treatment subgroups. Tumor samples were taken before definitive surgery or chemotherapy. Measured with immunoSEQ multiplex PCR; TCRdb has only the in-frame clones, and not every one. The sample consists of more than 35,000 clones, around 80% of them appearing once. The specimen was tumor tissue. The source is a human donor with high-grade serous ovarian cancer.

The chain joins TRBV11-2 to TRBJ2-5, with D unclear. This CDR3 is built from 17 residues. V was cut by 5 bases and J by 4 bases, with 23 bases left in between. Germline CDR1 SGHAT, CDR2 FQNNGV. The CDR3 DNA follows: TGTGCCAGCAGCCCCGGCACATTCCCCAGTGGACGAGAGACCCAGTACTTC. This translates into CASSPGTFPSGRETQYF. The complete variable domain, with remaining parts taken from reference TRBV11-2 and TRBJ2-5, reads EAGVAQSPRYKIIEKRQSVAFWCNPISGHATLYWYQQILGQGPKLLIQFQNNGVVDDSQLPKDRFSAERLKGVDSTLKIQPAKLEDSAVYLCASSPGTFPSGRETQYFGPGTRLLVL.

This chain joins TRBV28 and TRBJ2-3, with D uncertain. CDR3 length: 13 residues. V lost 5 bases and J 7 bases, leaving 13 bases between the germline ends. Germline V gene data show CDR1 as MDHEN and CDR2 as SYDVKM. CDR3: CASSTTTPYTQYF. In nucleotides, the CDR3 is TGTGCCAGCAGTACCACTACCCCTTATACGCAGTATTTT.

The rearrangement links TRBV5-4 to TRBJ2-7, with 9 positions matching TRBD1. The V gene end was trimmed by 4 bases and the J gene end by 2 bases; junction bases not matched to a gene: 7. The CDR3 covers 15 residues. Looked up from germline, CDR1 is SGHNT and CDR2 is YYREEE (reference sequence). CDR3 in amino acids: CASSTRTGETYEQYF. The CDR3 nucleotides read TGTGCCAGCAGCACCCGGACAGGGGAAACCTACGAGCAGTACTTC.

The chain carries TRBV9 and TRBJ2-2; D is undetermined. Germline loops: CDR1 SGDLS, CDR2 YYNGEE. Between the trimmed V and J ends, which lost 0 bases and 6 bases, there was a span of 9 bases. The CDR3 extends over 14 amino acids. The CDR3 DNA follows: TGTGCCAGCAGCGTAGTAGGGTCCCCCGGGGAGCTGTTTTTT. This codes for CASSVVGSPGELFF.

This clone turned up a few times. The chain combines TRBV28 with TRBJ1-3; weak D call: TRBD1 (5 bases). Germline V gene data show CDR1 as MDHEN and CDR2 as SYDVKM. The CDR3 runs 14 residues. The V and J ends lost 11 bases and 3 bases respectively, with 17 bases between them. The CDR3 DNA follows: TGTGCCTGCATCGGTAGGGGACTTGGAAACACCATATATTTT. This gives the protein CACIGRGLGNTIYF.

The rearrangement uses TRBV29-1 and TRBJ2-1; no clear D gene. CDR3 length: 14 residues. Germline V gives CDR1 SQVTM, CDR2 ANQGSEA. Trimming left V 4 bases short and J 6 bases short, with 16 bases between. DNA for the CDR3: TGCAGCGTTGTAAGGTCCCTTGGCGCCAATGAGCAGTTCTTC. Translated: CSVVRSLGANEQFF.

The rearrangement links TRBV18 to TRBJ2-7, with TRBD1 identical over 7 bases. This CDR3 is built from 14 residues. The junction had 5 bases not matched to a gene; V was cut back by 5 bases and J by 1 base. CDR1 and CDR2 (germline): KGHSH, LQKENI. The CDR3 sequence is CASSERDSSYEQYF. The CDR3 region has the DNA TGTGCCAGCTCAGAGAGGGACAGTTCCTACGAGCAGTACTTC.

This chain uses TRBV4-2 with TRBJ2-3, with a weak D call TRBD2 (6 bases). This CDR3 has 15 amino acids. Trimming took 1 base from V and 2 from J, leaving 10 bases between them. Per germline, CDR1 LGHNA and CDR2 YNFKEQ. The DNA for the CDR3 is TGTGCCAGCAGCCAAGGGGGGGAGGCCACAGATACGCAGTATTTT. This gives the protein CASSQGGEATDTQYF.

The V gene is TRBV5-1, the J gene TRBJ2-7; TRBD1 aligns across 8 bases. Germline values: CDR1 SGHRS, CDR2 YFSETQ. V shed 5 bases and J 3 bases; nucleotides not matched to a gene: 13. The CDR3 has 16 amino acids. CDR3 sequence: CASSTPPGTGYYEQYF. The CDR3 nucleotides are TGCGCCAGCAGTACCCCCCCTGGGACAGGTTACTACGAGCAGTACTTC. Full variable domain (rest looked up from reference TRBV5-1 and TRBJ2-7): KAGVTQTPRYLIKTRGQQVTLSCSPISGHRSVSWYQQTPGQGLQFLFEYFSETQRNKGNFPGRFSGRQFSNSRSEMNVSTLELGDSALYLCASSTPPGTGYYEQYFGPGTRLTVT.

The chain couples TRBV11-2 to TRBJ2-7; TRBD1 aligns across 9 bases. With V trimmed by 3 bases and J by 2 bases, 5 bases remained unmatched. The CDR3 has 15 amino acids. Germline CDR1 and CDR2: SGHAT and FQNNGV. CDR3 loop: CASSFIGTGTYEQYF. CDR3 bases: TGTGCCAGCAGCTTTATCGGGACAGGGACCTACGAGCAGTACTTC.

Only one count was recorded for this clone. This chain connects TRBV11-3 to TRBJ2-7, with D perhaps TRBD1 (6 bases). V was pared by 0 bases and J by 6 bases, with 9 bases between. CDR3 size: 13 residues. The V gene's germline CDR1 is SGHNT and CDR2 YENEEA. The CDR3 sequence: CASSLDPRGEQYF. The CDR3 nucleotides read TGTGCCAGCAGCTTAGACCCCAGGGGCGAGCAGTACTTC.

A word on this clone: Other DNA variants within this sample encode the same CDR3. J is TRBJ2-5 and V is TRBV29-1; 7 bases agree with TRBD2. The germline gives CDR1 SQVTM, CDR2 ANQGSEA. J was trimmed by 5 bases and V by 6 bases; bases with no gene match: 6. CDR3 size: 12 residues. Here the CDR3 reads CSVPREGETQYF. Written as DNA, the CDR3 is TGCAGCGTACCCAGGGAGGGGGAGACCCAGTACTTC.

The V and J genes are TRBV7-2 and TRBJ2-2; the D gene is possibly TRBD2 (5 bases). Trimming left V 8 bases short and J 0 bases short, with 16 bases between. In germline, CDR1 is SGHTA, CDR2 FQGNSA. The CDR3 contains 16 residues. CDR3 nucleotides: TGTGCCAGCCTACAGACGGACTTCGCGAACACCGGGGAGCTGTTTTTT. Encoded protein: CASLQTDFANTGELFF.

As regards this clone: One end of the junction is discordant with germline, which a read error may explain. The chain has TRBV7-2 and TRBJ2-3; 8 bases fit TRBD1. CDR3 length equals 14 residues. Germline assignment: CDR1 SGHTA and CDR2 FQGNSA. The DNA for the CDR3 is TGCGCCAGCAGCCAGGACAGGGCAGGAGATACGCAGTATTTT. It yields the protein CASSQDRAGDTQYF.

CDR3 in amino acids: CASRTSLAGNYEQYF. The CDR3 nucleotides are TGTGCCAGCAGGACCTCGCTAGCGGGTAACTACGAGCAGTACTTC. This chain links TRBV25-1 with TRBJ2-7; 8 nucleotides agree with TRBD2. The V and J ends lost 6 bases and 3 bases, in that order; junction bases with no gene match: 10. The CDR3 spans 15 residues. Germline-derived CDR1 and CDR2 are MGHDK and SYGVNS.

This chain connects TRBV27 to TRBJ1-2, with a tentative D call TRBD1 (5 bases). The germline V and J ends were trimmed by 7 bases and 2 bases, with 11 bases remaining between them. This CDR3 region has 13 residues. Germline V lookup: CDR1 MNHEY, CDR2 SMNVEV (reference sequence). For the CDR3, the DNA is TGTGCCAGCAAGGTGGGGCGAAACTATGGCTACACCTTC. Protein sequence: CASKVGRNYGYTF.

The chain carries TRBV11-3 and TRBJ1-2; 11 bases agree with TRBD1. This CDR3 spans 16 amino acids. Germline CDR1 reads SGHNT; CDR2 reads YENEEA. The ends lost 0 bases at V and 7 bases at J; junction bases unmatched: 7. This CDR3 is CASSLESGQGARGYTF. The CDR3 nucleotides read TGTGCCAGCAGCTTAGAAAGCGGACAGGGGGCTCGTGGCTACACCTTC.

V gene TRBV28 combines with J gene TRBJ1-2, with D hard to call. The CDR3 totals 12 residues. The ends were cut back, 5 bases at V and 4 bases at J, with 8 bases in the middle. Germline V CDR1 and CDR2: MDHEN, SYDVKM. Here the CDR3 DNA reads TGTGCCAGCAGTAGTCGGGCCTATGGCTACACCTTC. This gives the protein CASSSRAYGYTF.

This chain connects TRBV5-6 to TRBJ2-3; 9 positions agree with TRBD2. The junction had 8 bases not matched to a gene; V was cut back by 2 bases and J by 4 bases. Germline loops: CDR1 SGHDT, CDR2 YYEEEE. The CDR3 runs to 16 residues. The CDR3 loop reads CASSLYVAGVPDTQYF. The CDR3 DNA reads TGTGCCAGCAGCTTATACGTAGCGGGAGTCCCAGATACGCAGTATTTT.

This clone was picked up one time. This chain connects TRBV28 to TRBJ2-7, with 7 bases aligning to TRBD1. V shed 5 bases and J 3 bases; nucleotides not matched to a gene: 7. From germline, CDR1 is MDHEN and CDR2 SYDVKM. The CDR3 consists of 14 residues. The CDR3 nucleotides read TGTGCCAGCAGTCGACCGGGACAGCTCTACGAGCAGTACTTC. Residues: CASSRPGQLYEQYF.

The chain is built from TRBV6-5 and TRBJ2-2; D call uncertain. V was trimmed by 3 bases and J by 1 base, leaving 6 bases between them. CDR1 MNHEY and CDR2 SVGAGI come from the germline V gene. This CDR3 has 14 amino acids. The DNA of the CDR3 is TGTGCCAGCAGTTATTCAGGGAACACCGGGGAGCTGTTTTTT. Amino acid sequence: CASSYSGNTGELFF.

The rearrangement uses TRBV6-1 and TRBJ1-4; a weak D match, TRBD1 (5 bases). This CDR3 contains 15 residues. From germline, CDR1 is MNHNS and CDR2 SASEGT. V lost 3 bases to trimming and J lost 4 bases, with 12 bases between them. The CDR3 nucleotides are TGTGCCAGCAGTGAGATGGGACTTGTTAATGAAAAACTGTTTTTT. Translating gives CASSEMGLVNEKLFF.

V and J are TRBV27 and TRBJ1-4, with TRBD1 as a possible D gene (6 bases). Germline V gene lookup returns CDR1 MNHEY and CDR2 SMNVEV (reference sequence). V was shortened by 4 bases and J by 8 bases, with 20 bases between the two germline ends. This CDR3 comprises 16 residues. The CDR3 loop is CASSSRQAGAWEKLFF. Here the CDR3 DNA reads TGTGCCAGCAGTTCCAGACAGGCTGGGGCATGGGAAAAACTGTTTTTT.

The V and J genes are TRBV2 and TRBJ2-1; 10 positions agree with TRBD2. This CDR3 region has 17 residues. Trimming took 6 bases from V and 2 from J; bases not matched to a gene: 10. Germline CDR1 SNHLY, CDR2 FYNNEI. The CDR3 here is CASRRGVAGGPYNEQFF. Written as DNA, the CDR3 is TGTGCCAGCAGAAGGGGGGTAGCGGGAGGCCCCTACAATGAGCAGTTCTTC.

The rearrangement links TRBV2 to TRBJ1-1; D is unclear. CDR1 is SNHLY and CDR2 is FYNNEI in the germline V gene. Trimming left V 6 bases short and J 1 base short, with 9 bases between. The length of the CDR3 is 13 residues. The DNA for the CDR3 is TGTGCCAGCAGCCAGTCACGGAACACTGAAGCTTTCTTT. This encodes CASSQSRNTEAFF.